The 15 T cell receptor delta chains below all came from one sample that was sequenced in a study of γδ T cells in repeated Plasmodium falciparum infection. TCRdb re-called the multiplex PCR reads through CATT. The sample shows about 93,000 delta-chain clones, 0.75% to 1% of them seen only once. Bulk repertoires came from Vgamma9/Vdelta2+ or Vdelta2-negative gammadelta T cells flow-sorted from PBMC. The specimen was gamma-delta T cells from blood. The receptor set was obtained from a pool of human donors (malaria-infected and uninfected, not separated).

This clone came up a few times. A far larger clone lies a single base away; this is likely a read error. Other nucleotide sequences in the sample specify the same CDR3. As DNA, the CDR3 is TGTGCCTGTGACACCGTTGGGGGATACGCTGATAAACTCATCTTT. Its protein product is CACDTVGGYADKLIF. The chain links TRDV2 to TRDJ1; TRDD3 aligns across 11 bases. Matching the DNA to germline supplied the J gene, which TCRdb does not give. The CDR3 is 15 amino acids. Germline V gene lookup returns CDR1 GEAIGNYY and CDR2 EKD. V was clipped by 0 bases and J by 5 bases; unmatched bases: 4.

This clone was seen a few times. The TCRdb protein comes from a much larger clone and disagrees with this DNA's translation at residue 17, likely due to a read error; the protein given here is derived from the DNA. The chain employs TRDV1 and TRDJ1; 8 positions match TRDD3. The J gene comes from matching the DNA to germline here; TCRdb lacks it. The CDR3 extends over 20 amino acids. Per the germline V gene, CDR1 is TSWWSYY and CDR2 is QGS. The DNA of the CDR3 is TGTGCTCTTGGGGAACTAAATCCCAACTACTGGGGGTGGAGAACCGATAGACTCATCTTT. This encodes CALGELNPNYWGWRTDRLIF.

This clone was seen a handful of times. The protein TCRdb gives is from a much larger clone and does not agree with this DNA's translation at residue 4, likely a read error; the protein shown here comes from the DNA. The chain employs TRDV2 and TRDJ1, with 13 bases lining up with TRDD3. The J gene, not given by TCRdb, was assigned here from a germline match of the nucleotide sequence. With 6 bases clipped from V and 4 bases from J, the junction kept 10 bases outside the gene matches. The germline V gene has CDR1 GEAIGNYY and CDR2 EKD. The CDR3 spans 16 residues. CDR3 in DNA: TGTGCCTGTAACCTACTGGGGGATACGCGGAGCGATAAACTCATCTTT. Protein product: CACNLLGDTRSDKLIF.

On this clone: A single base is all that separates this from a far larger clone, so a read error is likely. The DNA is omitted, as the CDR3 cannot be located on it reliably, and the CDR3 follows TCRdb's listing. CDR3 region: CALGEGDTYGIRPYTDKLIF. The V gene call reads TRDV1; no J gene was called; TRDD3, the table's D call, lacks a check against the DNA. CDR1 is TSWWSYY and CDR2 is QGS in the germline V gene. Counting both end residues, the CDR3 totals 20 amino acids.

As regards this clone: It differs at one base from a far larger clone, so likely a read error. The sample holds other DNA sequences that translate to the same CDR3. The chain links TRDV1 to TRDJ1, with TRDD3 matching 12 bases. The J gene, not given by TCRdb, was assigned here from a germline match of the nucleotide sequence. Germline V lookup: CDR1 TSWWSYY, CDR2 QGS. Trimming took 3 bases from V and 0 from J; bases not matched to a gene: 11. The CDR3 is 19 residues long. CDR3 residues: CALGELSGGYATDTDKLIF. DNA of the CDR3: TGTGCTCTTGGGGAGCTATCTGGGGGATACGCGACTGACACCGATAAACTCATCTTT.

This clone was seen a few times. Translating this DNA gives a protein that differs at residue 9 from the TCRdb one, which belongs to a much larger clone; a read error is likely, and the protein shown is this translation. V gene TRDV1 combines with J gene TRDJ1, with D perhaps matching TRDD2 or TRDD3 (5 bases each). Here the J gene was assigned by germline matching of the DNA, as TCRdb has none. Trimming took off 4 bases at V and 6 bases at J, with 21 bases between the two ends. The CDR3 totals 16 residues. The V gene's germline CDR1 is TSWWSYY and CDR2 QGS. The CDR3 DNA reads TGTGCTCTTGGGGGACCGGGCGGGGACTTCCCCCATAAACTCATCTTT. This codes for CALGGPGGDFPHKLIF.

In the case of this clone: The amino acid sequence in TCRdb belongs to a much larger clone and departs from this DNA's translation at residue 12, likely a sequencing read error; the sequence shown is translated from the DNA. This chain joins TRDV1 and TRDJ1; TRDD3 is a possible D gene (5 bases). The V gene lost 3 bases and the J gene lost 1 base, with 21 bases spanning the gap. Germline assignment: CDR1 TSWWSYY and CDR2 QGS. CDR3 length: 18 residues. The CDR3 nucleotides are TGTGCTCTTGGGGATCTTAACTGGCCTCACAAGTGCACCGATAAACTCATCTTT. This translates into CALGDLNWPHKCTDKLIF.

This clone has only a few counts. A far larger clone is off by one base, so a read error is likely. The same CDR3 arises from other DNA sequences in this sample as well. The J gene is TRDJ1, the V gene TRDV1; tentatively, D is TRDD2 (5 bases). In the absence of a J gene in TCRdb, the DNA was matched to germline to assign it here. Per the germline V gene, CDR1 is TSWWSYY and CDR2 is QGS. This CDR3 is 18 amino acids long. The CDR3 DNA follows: TGTGCTCTTGGGGTCGCTCTCCGCGCTGCCTTCTACACCGACAAACTCATCTTT. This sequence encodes CALGVALRAAFYTDKLIF.

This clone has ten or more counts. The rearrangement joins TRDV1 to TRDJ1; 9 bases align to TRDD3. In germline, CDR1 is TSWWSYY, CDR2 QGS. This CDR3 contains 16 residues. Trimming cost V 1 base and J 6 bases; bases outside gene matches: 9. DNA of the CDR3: TGTGCTCTTGGGGAACCGAACTGGGGGACCACTTATAAACTCATCTTT. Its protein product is CALGEPNWGTTYKLIF.

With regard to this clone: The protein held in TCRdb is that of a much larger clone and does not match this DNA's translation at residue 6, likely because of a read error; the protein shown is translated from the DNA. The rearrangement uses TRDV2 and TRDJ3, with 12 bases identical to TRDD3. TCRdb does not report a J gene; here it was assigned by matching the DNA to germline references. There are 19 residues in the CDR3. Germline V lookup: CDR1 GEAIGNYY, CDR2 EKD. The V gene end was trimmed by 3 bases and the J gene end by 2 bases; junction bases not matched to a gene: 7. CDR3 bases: TGTGCCTGTGACTGGGCACTGGGGGATACCACCTGGGACACCCGACAGATGTTTTTC. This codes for CACDWALGDTTWDTRQMFF.

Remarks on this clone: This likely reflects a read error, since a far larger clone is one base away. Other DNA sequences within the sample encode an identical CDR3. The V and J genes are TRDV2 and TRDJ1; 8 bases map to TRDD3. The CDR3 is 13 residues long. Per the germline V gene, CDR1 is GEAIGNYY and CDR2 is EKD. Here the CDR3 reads CACDHGIRDKLIF. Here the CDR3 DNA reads TGTGCCTGTGATCACGGGATACGTGACAAACTAATCTTT.

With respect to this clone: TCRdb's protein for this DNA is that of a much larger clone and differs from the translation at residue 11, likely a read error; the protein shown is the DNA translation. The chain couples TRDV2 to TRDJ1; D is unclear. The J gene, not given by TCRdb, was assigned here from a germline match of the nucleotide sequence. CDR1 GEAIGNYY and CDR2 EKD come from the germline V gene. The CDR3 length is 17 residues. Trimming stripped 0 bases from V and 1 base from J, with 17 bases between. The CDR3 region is CACDTALNGSRTDKLIF. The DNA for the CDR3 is TGTGCCTGTGACACCGCCCTGAACGGGTCCCGCACCGATAAACTCATCTTT.

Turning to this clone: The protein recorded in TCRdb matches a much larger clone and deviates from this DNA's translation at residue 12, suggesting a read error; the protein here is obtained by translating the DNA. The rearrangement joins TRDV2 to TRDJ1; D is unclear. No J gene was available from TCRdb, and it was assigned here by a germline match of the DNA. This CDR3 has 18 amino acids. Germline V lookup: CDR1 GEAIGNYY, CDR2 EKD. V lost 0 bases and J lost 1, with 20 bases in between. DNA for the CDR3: TGTGCCTGTGACACCGTTGGGCCAATGGGCCCCTGCACCGATAAACTCATCTTT. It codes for CACDTVGPMGPCTDKLIF.

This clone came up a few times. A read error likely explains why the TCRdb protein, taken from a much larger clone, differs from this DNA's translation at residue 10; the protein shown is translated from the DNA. As DNA, the CDR3 is TGTGCCTGTGACACAATAGGTTCCGATAGACTCATCTTT. This codes for CACDTIGSDRLIF. The rearrangement uses TRDV2 and TRDJ1; maybe TRDD1 (5 bases). The J gene, not given by TCRdb, was assigned here from a germline match of the nucleotide sequence. The germline V gene encodes CDR1 GEAIGNYY and CDR2 EKD. The CDR3 is 13 residues long.

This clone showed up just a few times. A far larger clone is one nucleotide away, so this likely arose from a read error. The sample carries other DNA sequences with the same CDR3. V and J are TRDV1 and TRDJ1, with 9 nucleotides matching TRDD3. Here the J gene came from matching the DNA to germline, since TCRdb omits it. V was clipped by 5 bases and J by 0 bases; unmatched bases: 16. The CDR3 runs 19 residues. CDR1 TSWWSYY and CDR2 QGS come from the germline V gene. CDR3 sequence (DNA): TGTGCTCTTGGGACCACCAAGCGGGGATACGCCAATCACACCGATAAACTCATCTTT. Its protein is CALGTTKRGYANHTDKLIF.